Listed below are T cell receptor beta chains from one sample, sequenced in a study of Graves' ophthalmopathy and Graves' hyperthyroidism. Via MiXCR, TCRdb re-called the multiplex PCR reads, giving one row per CDR3 protein. The table lists 650,000 to 800,000 distinct CDR3 sequences, about 41% of them singletons. The material sequenced was peripheral blood. Receptor source: an adult man with Graves' ophthalmopathy. Each CDR3 is given with its conserved first and last residue. A D gene is named only where the DNA matches it firmly. Clone size is given for some rows only: seen once, a few or many times, or a class if the clone is expanded.

>-|TRBV9|TRBD1|TRBJ1-4
CASSQEAGGGNEKLFF
TGTGCCAGCAGCCAAGAGGCAGGGGGCGGAAATGAAAAACTGTTTTTT
>-|TRBV6-5|-|TRBJ1-4
CASSYLSTATNEKLFF
TGTGCCAGCAGTTACTTATCGACAGCAACTAATGAAAAACTGTTTTTT
>once|TRBV29-1|-|TRBJ2-5
CSARDWDSGTQYF
TGCAGCGCCCGGGACTGGGATAGTGGGACCCAGTACTTC
>few|TRBV5-4|TRBD1|TRBJ2-7
CASSQERGTGLYEQYF
TGTGCCAGCAGCCAGGAGAGGGGGACAGGGCTCTACGAGCAGTACTTC
>-|TRBV9|TRBD1|TRBJ1-4
CASSVSGTTGNRGKTKLFF
TGTGCCAGCAGCGTGTCCGGGACAACTGGAAACAGGGGCAAGACAAAACTGTTTTTT
>many|TRBV5-8|-|TRBJ1-1
CASSLMGAENTEAFF
TGTGCCAGCAGCTTGATGGGGGCCGAAAACACTGAAGCTTTCTTT
>-|TRBV19|TRBD1|TRBJ1-1
CASSAAGQGGMGEAFF
TGTGCCAGCAGCGCCGCTGGACAGGGGGGTATGGGTGAAGCTTTCTTT
>many|TRBV10-3|-|TRBJ1-5
CAISDQGYDQPQHF
TGTGCCATCAGTGATCAGGGGTACGATCAGCCCCAGCATTTT
>-|TRBV20-1|-|TRBJ1-2
CSARRLGNYGYTF
TGCAGTGCAAGGAGGCTTGGGAACTATGGCTACACCTTC
>-|TRBV5-8|-|TRBJ1-5
CASSLLHGPYSNQPQHF
TGTGCCAGCAGCTTGCTTCACGGACCCTATAGCAATCAGCCCCAGCATTTT
>-|TRBV10-3|TRBD1|TRBJ1-6
CAISEGHEQGVPLHF
TGTGCCATCAGTGAGGGGCACGAGCAGGGGGTACCCCTCCACTTT
>-|TRBV29-1|-|TRBJ2-1
CSVEGTSSYNEQFF
TGCAGCGTTGAAGGTACTAGCTCCTACAATGAGCAGTTCTTC
>many|TRBV7-9|TRBD1|TRBJ2-2
CASSITQGGTGELFF
TGTGCCAGCAGCATAACACAGGGGGGCACCGGGGAGCTGTTTTTT
>many|TRBV11-3|-|TRBJ1-1
CASSLVPNTEAFF
TGTGCCAGCAGCTTAGTTCCGAACACTGAAGCTTTCTTT
>-|TRBV20-1|-|TRBJ2-2
CSAKTTGELFF
TGCAGTGCCAAGACCACCGGGGAGCTGTTTTTT
>-|TRBV9|TRBD1|TRBJ1-2
CASSAQTGGVYGYTF
TGTGCCAGCAGCGCCCAGACAGGGGGCGTCTATGGCTACACCTTC
>-|TRBV7-8|TRBD1|TRBJ2-5
CASSRPRDRGLGETQYF
TGTGCCAGCAGCCGCCCCAGGGACAGGGGGTTAGGAGAGACCCAGTACTTC
>many|TRBV29-1|-|TRBJ1-2
CSVERGPYGYTF
TGCAGCGTTGAAAGAGGGCCCTATGGCTACACCTTC
>many|TRBV10-3|-|TRBJ1-6
CAISESEGADSPLHF
TGTGCCATCAGTGAGTCAGAAGGGGCAGATTCACCCCTCCACTTT
>once|TRBV7-9|-|TRBJ1-4
CASSFATTASNEKLFF
TGTGCCAGCAGCTTTGCGACGACAGCCTCTAATGAAAAACTGTTTTTT
>many|TRBV20-1|TRBD1|TRBJ2-5
CSARAGTGTETQYF
TGCAGTGCTAGAGCCGGGACAGGGACAGAGACCCAGTACTTC
>many|TRBV7-8|-|TRBJ2-5
CASSLVLGGQETQYF
TGTGCCAGCAGCTTAGTACTAGGAGGACAAGAGACCCAGTACTTC
>-|TRBV7-9|-|TRBJ2-7
CASSFLPSEEQYF
TGTGCCAGCAGCTTCCTCCCCTCGGAAGAGCAGTACTTC
>many|TRBV2|TRBD1|TRBJ1-2
CASSEALRDRGSGYTF
TGTGCCAGCAGTGAAGCGCTTCGGGACAGGGGCTCTGGCTACACCTTC
>-|TRBV29-1|-|TRBJ2-1
CSVGGTARYNEQFF
TGCAGCGTTGGAGGTACAGCCCGTTACAATGAGCAGTTCTTC
>few|TRBV18|TRBD1|TRBJ2-7
CASSPTGGIDEQYF
TGTGCCAGCTCACCAACAGGGGGGATCGACGAGCAGTACTTC
>few|TRBV10-3|-|TRBJ2-7
CASSGRSWKGVGPYEQYF
TGTGCCAGCAGTGGGAGATCGTGGAAAGGAGTCGGACCCTACGAGCAGTACTTC